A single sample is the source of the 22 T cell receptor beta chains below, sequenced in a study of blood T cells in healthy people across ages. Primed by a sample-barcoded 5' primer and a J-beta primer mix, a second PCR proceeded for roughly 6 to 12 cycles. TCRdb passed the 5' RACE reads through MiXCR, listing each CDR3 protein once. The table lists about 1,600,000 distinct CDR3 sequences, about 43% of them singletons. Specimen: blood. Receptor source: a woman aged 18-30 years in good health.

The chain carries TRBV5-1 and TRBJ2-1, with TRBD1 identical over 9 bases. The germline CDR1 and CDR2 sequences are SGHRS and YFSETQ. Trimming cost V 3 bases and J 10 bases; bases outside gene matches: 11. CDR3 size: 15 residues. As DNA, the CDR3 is TGCGCCAGCAGCTCCGGACAGGGGACGCTCCTAGAGCAGTTCTTC. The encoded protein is CASSSGQGTLLEQFF.

CDR3 nucleotide sequence: TGCACCGGGCGCGCGGGGGGACTAGTTTCACCCCTCCACTTT. It translates to CTGRAGGLVSPLHF. This chain connects TRBV20-1 to TRBJ1-6; TRBD1 is a possible D gene (5 bases). The CDR3 covers 14 residues. Germline V lookup: CDR1 DFQATT, CDR2 SNEGSKA (reference sequence).

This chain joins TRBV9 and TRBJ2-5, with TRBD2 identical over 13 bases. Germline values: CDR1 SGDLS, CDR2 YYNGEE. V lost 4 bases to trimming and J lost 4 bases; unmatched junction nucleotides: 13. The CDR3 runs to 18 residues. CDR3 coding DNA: TGTGCCAGCAGCCCCCAACCTGGGACTAGCGGGATGGGAGAGACCCAGTACTTC. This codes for CASSPQPGTSGMGETQYF. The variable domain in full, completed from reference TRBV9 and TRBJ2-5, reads DSGVTQTPKHLITATGQRVTLRCSPRSGDLSVYWYQQSLDQGLQFLIQYYNGEERAKGNILERFSAQQFPDLHSELNLSSLELGDSALYFCASSPQPGTSGMGETQYFGPGTRLLVL.

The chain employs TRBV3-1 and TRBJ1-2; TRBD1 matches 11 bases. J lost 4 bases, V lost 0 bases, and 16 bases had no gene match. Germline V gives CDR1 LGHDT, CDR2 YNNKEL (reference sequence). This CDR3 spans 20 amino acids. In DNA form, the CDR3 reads TGTGCCAGCAGCCAAGACTGGGGAGGGACAGGGGGACCTTCGAGCTATGGCTACACCTTC. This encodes CASSQDWGGTGGPSSYGYTF.

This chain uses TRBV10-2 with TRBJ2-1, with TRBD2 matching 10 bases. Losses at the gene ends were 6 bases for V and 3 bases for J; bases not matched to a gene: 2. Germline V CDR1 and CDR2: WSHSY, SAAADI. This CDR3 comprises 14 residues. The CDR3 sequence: CASSGLAVYNEQFF. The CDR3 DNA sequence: TGCGCCAGCAGCGGACTAGCGGTCTACAATGAGCAGTTCTTC.

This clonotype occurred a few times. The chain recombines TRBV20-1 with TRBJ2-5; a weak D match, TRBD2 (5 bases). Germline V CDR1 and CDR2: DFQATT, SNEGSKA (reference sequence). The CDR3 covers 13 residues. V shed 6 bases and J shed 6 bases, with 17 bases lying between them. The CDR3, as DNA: TGCAGTGCCTTCAATTGGGAGATGAAGACCCAGTACTTC. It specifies CSAFNWEMKTQYF.

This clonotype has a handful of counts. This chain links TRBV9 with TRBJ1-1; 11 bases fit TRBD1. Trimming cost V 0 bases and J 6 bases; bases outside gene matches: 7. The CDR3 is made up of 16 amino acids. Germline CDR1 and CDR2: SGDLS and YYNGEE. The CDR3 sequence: CASSVAAGQGDAEAFF. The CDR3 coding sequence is TGTGCCAGCAGCGTAGCAGCGGGACAGGGGGACGCTGAAGCTTTCTTT.

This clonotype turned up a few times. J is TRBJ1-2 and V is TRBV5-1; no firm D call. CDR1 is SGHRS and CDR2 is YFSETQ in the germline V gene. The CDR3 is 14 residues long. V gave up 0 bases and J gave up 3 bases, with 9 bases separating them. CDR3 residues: CASSLEAEHYGYTF. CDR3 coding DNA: TGCGCCAGCAGCTTGGAAGCAGAGCACTATGGCTACACCTTC.

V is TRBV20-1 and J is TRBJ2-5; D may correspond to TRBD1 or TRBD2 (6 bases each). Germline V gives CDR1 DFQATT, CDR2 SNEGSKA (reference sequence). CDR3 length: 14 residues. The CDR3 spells CTHRGGGAGNEQYF. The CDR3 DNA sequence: TGCACCCATCGTGGGGGCGGGGCAGGTAATGAGCAGTACTTC.

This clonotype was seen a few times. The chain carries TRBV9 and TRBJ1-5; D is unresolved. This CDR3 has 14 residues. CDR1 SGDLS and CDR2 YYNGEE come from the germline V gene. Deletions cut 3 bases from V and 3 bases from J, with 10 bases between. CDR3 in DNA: TGTGCCAGCAGCGCCCCTGGGATCAATCAGCCCCAGCATTTT. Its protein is CASSAPGINQPQHF.

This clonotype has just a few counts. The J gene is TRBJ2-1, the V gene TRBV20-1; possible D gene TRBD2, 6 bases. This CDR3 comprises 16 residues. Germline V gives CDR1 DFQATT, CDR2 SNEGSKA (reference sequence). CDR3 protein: CSAGGVGGSGYNEQFF. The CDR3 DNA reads TGCAGCGCTGGCGGGGTGGGGGGTTCGGGATACAATGAGCAGTTCTTC.

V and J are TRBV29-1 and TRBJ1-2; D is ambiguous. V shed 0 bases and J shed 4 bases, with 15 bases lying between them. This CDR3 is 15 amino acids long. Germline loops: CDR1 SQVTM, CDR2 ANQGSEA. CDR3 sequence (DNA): TGCAGCGTTGAAGAGCGAGGGAAAGAGGGCTATGGCTACACCTTC. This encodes CSVEERGKEGYGYTF. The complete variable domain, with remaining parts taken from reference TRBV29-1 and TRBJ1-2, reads SAVISQKPSRDICQRGTSLTIQCQVDSQVTMMFWYRQQPGQSLTLIATANQGSEATYESGFVIDKFPISRPNLTFSTLTVSNMSPEDSSIYLCSVEERGKEGYGYTFGSGTRLTVV.

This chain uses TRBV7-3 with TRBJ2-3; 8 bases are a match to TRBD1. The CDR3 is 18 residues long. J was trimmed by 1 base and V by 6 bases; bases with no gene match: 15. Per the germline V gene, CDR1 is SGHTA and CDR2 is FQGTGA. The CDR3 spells CASSRTPGQVPGTDTQYF. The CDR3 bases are TGTGCCAGCAGTAGGACGCCGGGACAGGTTCCTGGCACAGATACGCAGTATTTT.

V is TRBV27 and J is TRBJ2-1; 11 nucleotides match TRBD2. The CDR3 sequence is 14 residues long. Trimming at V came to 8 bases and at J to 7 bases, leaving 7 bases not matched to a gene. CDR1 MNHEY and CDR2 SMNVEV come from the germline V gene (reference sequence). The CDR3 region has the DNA TGTGCCAGCGCCATACTAGCGGGAGCGAATGAGCAGTTCTTC. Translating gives CASAILAGANEQFF.

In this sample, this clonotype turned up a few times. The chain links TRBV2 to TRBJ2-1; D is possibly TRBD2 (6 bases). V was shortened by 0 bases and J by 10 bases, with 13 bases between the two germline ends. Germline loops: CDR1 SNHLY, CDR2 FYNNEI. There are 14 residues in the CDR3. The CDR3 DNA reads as TGTGCCAGCAGTGAAGCGCTTTGGGCGGGGGAGCAGTTCTTC. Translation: CASSEALWAGEQFF.

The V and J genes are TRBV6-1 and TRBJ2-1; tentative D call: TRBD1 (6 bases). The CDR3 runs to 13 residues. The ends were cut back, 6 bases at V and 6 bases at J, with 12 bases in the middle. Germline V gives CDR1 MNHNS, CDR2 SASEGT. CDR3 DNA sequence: TGTGCCAGCAGCCAAGACAGGACCAATGAGCAGTTCTTC. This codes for CASSQDRTNEQFF.

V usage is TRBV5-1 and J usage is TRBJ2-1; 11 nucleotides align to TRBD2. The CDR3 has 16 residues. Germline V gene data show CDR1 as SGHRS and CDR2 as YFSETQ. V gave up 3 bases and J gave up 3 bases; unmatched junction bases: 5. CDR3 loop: CASSYSGGANYNEQFF. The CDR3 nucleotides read TGCGCCAGCAGCTATAGCGGGGGGGCCAACTACAATGAGCAGTTCTTC.

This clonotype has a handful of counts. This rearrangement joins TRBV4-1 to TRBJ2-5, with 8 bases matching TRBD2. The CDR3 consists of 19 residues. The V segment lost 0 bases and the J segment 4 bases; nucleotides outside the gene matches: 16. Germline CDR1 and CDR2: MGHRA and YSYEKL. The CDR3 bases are TGCGCCAGCAGCCAAGAAGGGGGGTGGCGGGAGGTTTTCTCAGAGACCCAGTACTTC. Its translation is CASSQEGGWREVFSETQYF.

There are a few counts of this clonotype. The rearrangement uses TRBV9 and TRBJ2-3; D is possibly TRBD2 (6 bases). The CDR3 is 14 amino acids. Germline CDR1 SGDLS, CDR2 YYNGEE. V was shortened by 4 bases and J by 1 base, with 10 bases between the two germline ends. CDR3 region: CASSTSRGTDTQYF. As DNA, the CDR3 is TGTGCCAGCAGCACTAGCCGGGGCACAGATACGCAGTATTTT.

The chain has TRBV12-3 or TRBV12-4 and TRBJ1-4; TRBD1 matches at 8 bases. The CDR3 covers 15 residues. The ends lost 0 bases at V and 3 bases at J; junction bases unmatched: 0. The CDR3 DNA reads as TGTGCCAGCAGTTTAGCACAGGGGGCTAATGAAAAACTGTTTTTT. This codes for CASSLAQGANEKLFF.

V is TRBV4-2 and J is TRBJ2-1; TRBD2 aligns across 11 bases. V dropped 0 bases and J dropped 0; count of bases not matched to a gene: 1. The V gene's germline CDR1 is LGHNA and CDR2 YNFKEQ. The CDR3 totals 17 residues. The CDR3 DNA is TGTGCCAGCAGCCAAGAAGGGACTAGCGGCTCCTACAATGAGCAGTTCTTC. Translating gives CASSQEGTSGSYNEQFF.

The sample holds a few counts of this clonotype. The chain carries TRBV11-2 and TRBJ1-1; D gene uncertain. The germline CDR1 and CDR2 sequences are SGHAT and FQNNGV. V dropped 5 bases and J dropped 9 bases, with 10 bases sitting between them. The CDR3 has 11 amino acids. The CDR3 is CASSLTDKAFF. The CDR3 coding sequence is TGTGCCAGCAGCCTGACTGATAAAGCTTTCTTT.